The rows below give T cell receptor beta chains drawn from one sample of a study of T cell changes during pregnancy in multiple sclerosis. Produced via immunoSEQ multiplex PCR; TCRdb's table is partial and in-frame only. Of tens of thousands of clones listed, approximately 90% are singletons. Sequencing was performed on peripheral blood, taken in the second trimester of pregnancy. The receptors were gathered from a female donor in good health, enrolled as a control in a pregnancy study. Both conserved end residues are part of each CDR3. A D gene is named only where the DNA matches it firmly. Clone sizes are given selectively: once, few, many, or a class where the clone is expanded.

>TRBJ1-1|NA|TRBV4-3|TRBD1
CASSQDWRTGFDTEAFF
TGCGCCAGCAGCCAAGATTGGCGGACAGGGTTTGATACTGAAGCTTTCTTT
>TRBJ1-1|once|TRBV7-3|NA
CASSSFTGGTEAFF
TGTGCCAGCAGCTCCTTCACCGGAGGCACTGAAGCTTTCTTT
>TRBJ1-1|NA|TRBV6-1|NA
CASSVTGNTEAFF
TGTGCCAGCAGTGTCACGGGGAACACTGAAGCTTTCTTT
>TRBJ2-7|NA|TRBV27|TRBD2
CASSPNYSGSLTYEQYF
TGTGCCAGCAGTCCGAACTATAGCGGGAGTCTTACCTACGAGCAGTACTTC
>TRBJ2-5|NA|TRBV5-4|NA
CASSLGDRPETQYF
TGTGCCAGCAGCTTAGGAGACCGCCCAGAGACCCAGTACTTC
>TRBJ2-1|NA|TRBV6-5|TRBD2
CASSYGTSGVDEQFF
TGTGCCAGCAGTTACGGGACTAGCGGTGTGGATGAGCAGTTCTTC
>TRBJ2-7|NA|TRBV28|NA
CASSLGVKVEQYF
TGTGCCAGCAGTTTGGGCGTGAAGGTCGAGCAGTACTTC
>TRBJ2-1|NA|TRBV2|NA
CASRLQGNEQFF
TGTGCCAGCAGACTACAGGGCAATGAGCAGTTCTTC
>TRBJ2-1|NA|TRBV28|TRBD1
CASSSNLGQGHDNEQFF
TGTGCCAGCAGTTCCAACTTGGGACAGGGCCACGACAATGAGCAGTTCTTC
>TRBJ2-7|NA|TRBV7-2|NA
CASSRDIYEQYF
TGTGCCAGCAGCCGGGACATCTACGAGCAGTACTTC
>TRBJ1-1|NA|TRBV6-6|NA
CASSPREDTEAFF
TGTGCCAGCAGCCCACGGGAAGACACTGAAGCTTTCTTT
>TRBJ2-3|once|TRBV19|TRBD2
CASSRLAGEKDTQYF
TGTGCCAGTAGCCGACTAGCGGGAGAAAAAGATACGCAGTATTTT
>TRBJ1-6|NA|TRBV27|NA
CASRALRESYNSPLHF
TGTGCCAGCAGGGCCCTGAGGGAATCCTATAATTCACCCCTCCACTTT
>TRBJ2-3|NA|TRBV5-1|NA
CASSLRSGDTQYF
TGCGCCAGCAGCTTACGGAGCGGAGATACGCAGTATTTT
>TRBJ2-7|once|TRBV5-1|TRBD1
CASSAGQGAGEQYF
TGCGCCAGCAGTGCGGGACAGGGGGCGGGTGAGCAGTACTTC
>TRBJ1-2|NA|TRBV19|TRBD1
CASRVGGLAYGYTF
TGTGCCAGTAGAGTAGGGGGCCTCGCCTATGGCTACACCTTC
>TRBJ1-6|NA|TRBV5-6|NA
CASSLLRAETYSPLHF
TGTGCCAGCAGCCTCCTGCGGGCAGAGACTTATTCACCCCTCCACTTT
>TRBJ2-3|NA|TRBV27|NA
CASRQTGSGGTDTQYF
TGTGCCAGCAGGCAAACAGGGAGCGGTGGGACAGATACGCAGTATTTT
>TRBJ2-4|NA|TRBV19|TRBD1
CASRSQQGKQNIQYF
TGTGCCAGTAGAAGCCAACAGGGGAAACAAAACATTCAGTACTTC
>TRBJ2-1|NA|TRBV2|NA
CASSESDEQFF
TGTGCCAGCAGTGAATCAGATGAGCAGTTCTTC
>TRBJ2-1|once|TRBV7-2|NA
CASSLGVGKSEQFF
TGTGCCAGCAGCTTAGGTGTCGGGAAGTCTGAGCAGTTCTTC
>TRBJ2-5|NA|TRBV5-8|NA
CASSLALDRGETQYF
TGTGCCAGCAGCTTGGCTCTGGACAGAGGAGAGACCCAGTACTTC
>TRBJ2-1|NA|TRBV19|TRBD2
CASSISLGGGAMGEQFF
TGTGCCAGTAGTATATCGTTGGGCGGGGGGGCTATGGGTGAGCAGTTCTTC
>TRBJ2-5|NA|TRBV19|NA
CASPGTASERTLGTQYF
TGTGCCAGTCCGGGGACTGCGAGCGAACGCACCCTGGGGACCCAGTACTTC
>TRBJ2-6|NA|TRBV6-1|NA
CASSIQLRANVLTF
TGTGCCAGCAGTATACAGCTCCGGGCCAACGTCCTGACTTTC
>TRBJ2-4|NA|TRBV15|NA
CATSRDREGNIQYF
TGTGCCACCAGCAGAGACAGGGAAGGAAACATTCAGTACTTC
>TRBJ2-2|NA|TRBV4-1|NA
CASSPGEYTGELFF
TGCGCCAGCAGCCCAGGGGAGTACACCGGGGAGCTGTTTTTT
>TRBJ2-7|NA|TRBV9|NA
CASTQPSPGQISSYEQYF
TGTGCCAGCACCCAACCCTCCCCCGGACAGATTAGCTCCTACGAGCAGTACTTC
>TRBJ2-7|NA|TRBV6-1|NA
CASSDRAHTRPYEQYF
TGTGCCAGCAGTGACAGGGCCCACACCCGCCCCTACGAGCAGTACTTC
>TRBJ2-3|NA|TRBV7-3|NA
CASSSTSTDTQYF
TGTGCCAGCAGTTCCACTAGCACAGATACGCAGTATTTT
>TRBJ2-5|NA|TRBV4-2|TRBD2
CASSQVVVGASGMETQYF
TGTGCCAGCAGCCAAGTAGTTGTCGGTGCGAGCGGGATGGAGACCCAGTACTTC
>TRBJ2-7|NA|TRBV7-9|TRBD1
CASSAAGQGAYEQYF
TGTGCCAGCAGCGCCGCCGGACAGGGCGCCTACGAGCAGTACTTC
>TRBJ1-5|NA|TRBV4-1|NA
CASSQVGGVEAQHF
TGCGCCAGCAGCCAAGTAGGAGGGGTTGAGGCCCAGCATTTT
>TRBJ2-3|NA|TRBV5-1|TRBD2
CASSPGTSGDTQYF
TGCGCCAGCAGCCCGGGGACTAGCGGAGATACGCAGTATTTT
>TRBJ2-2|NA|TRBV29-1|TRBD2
CSALTSGDTGELFF
TGCAGCGCCCTGACTAGCGGAGACACCGGGGAGCTGTTTTTT
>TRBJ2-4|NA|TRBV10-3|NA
CAISESIPGETNIQYF
TGTGCCATCAGTGAGTCGATCCCAGGGGAGACAAACATTCAGTACTTC
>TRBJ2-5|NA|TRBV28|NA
CASTAEGLLAETQYF
TGTGCCAGCACTGCTGAGGGACTCCTGGCGGAGACCCAGTACTTC
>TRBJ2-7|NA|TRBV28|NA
CASSLLSEQYF
TGTGCCAGCAGTTTACTATCCGAGCAGTACTTC
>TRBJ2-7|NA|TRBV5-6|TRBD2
CASSVGLAGIEQYF
TGTGCCAGCTCGGTAGGGCTAGCGGGGATCGAGCAGTACTTC
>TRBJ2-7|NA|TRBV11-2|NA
CASSLNVLGGSSYEQYF
TGTGCCAGCAGCTTAAACGTTTTGGGTGGGAGCTCCTACGAGCAGTACTTC
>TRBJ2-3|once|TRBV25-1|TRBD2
CASSEYLLAGKGDTQYF
TGTGCCAGCAGTGAATACCTGCTAGCGGGGAAGGGAGATACGCAGTATTTT
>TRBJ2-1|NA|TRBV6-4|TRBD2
CASSVRPSGVDEQFF
TGTGCCAGCAGTGTAAGGCCTAGCGGGGTCGATGAGCAGTTCTTC
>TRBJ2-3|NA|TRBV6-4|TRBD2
CASSSGGATDTQYF
TGTGCCAGCAGTAGCGGGGGGGCCACAGATACGCAGTATTTT
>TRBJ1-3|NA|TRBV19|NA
CASSISVYSGNTIYF
TGTGCCAGTAGTATTTCGGTTTACTCTGGAAACACCATATATTTT
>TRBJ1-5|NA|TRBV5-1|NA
CASSPEPVTGNQPQHF
TGCGCCAGCAGTCCCGAACCCGTCACAGGGAATCAGCCCCAGCATTTT